The next 10 T cell receptor beta chains were all read from a single sample in a study of tumor and adjacent non-tumor tissue in lung cancer listed by TCRdb under 2018. RNA was isolated from bulk unsorted tissue, and RNA quality was assessed with a NanoDrop ND-1000 and an Agilent 2100. The library relied on multiplex PCR. Sequenced using an Illumina HiSeq 2500. TCRbeta libraries were built by three rounds of nested PCR using primers (Table S4), following protocols modified from ARM-PCR. TCRdb reprocessed the public reads (quality trimming at Q25 with fastp, clone calling with MiXCR) and kept in-frame beta chains. CDR3 protein duplicates are merged, each entry listing the most common genes and DNA. The sample table records fewer than 130,000 distinct CDR3 sequences; approximately 80% of these occur just once. Jointly, the top ten make up 20% to 25% of the sample. Input material: lung tumor tissue. The receptors stem from a man in his 70s with non-small cell lung cancer.

This clonotype was detected many times. The gene calls are TRBV5-6 and TRBJ2-5, with D tentatively TRBD1 or TRBD2 (6 bases each). This CDR3 spans 15 amino acids. Per germline, CDR1 SGHDT and CDR2 YYEEEE. The germline V and J ends were trimmed by 1 base and 4 bases, with 14 bases remaining between them. The CDR3 loop is CASSLRRLGGETQYF. The CDR3 DNA follows: TGTGCCAGCAGCTTGAGGCGACTAGGGGGAGAGACCCAGTACTTC.

The chain joins TRBV7-6 to TRBJ1-6, with unresolved D. Germline assignment: CDR1 SGHVS and CDR2 FNYEAQ. This CDR3 contains 15 residues. V lost 1 base and J lost 5, with 9 bases in between. The DNA of the CDR3 is TGTGCCAGCAGCTTAGGTCATTGGGATAATTCACCCCTCCACTTT. This encodes CASSLGHWDNSPLHF.

This clonotype was seen once. This sequence joins TRBV6-2 or TRBV6-3 and TRBJ2-1; the D gene could be TRBD1 or TRBD2 (5 bases each). Germline V gene sequence: CDR1 MNHEY, CDR2 SVGEGT. CDR3 length: 15 amino acids. V was clipped by 4 bases and J by 6 bases, with 16 bases between them. DNA of the CDR3: TGTGCCAGCAGTTCGGGGCTAGGCAGTACCAATGAGCAGTTCTTC. Translated, it gives CASSSGLGSTNEQFF.

A note on this clonotype: No conserved phenylalanine or tryptophan ends this CDR3, so it is likely a read error. No DNA is shown, since the ends of the CDR3 on it are uncertain; the CDR3 is the one TCRdb lists. The chain employs TRBV14 and TRBJ1-1; TRBD1, the D gene given by the table, was not confirmed from the DNA. The CDR3 spans 15 residues, counting both ends. Germline V CDR1 and CDR2: SGHDN, FVKESK. This CDR3 reads CASSQAWAGNTEAFL.

To note about this clonotype: Since the CDR3 does not end with the conserved phenylalanine or tryptophan, this likely comes from a read error. DNA of the CDR3: TGCAGCGTTATGGCGGAGAGGCTTGAAGCTTTCTCT. Its protein product is CSVMAERLEAFS. The V and J genes are TRBV29-1 and TRBJ1-1, with D hard to call. This CDR3 spans 12 amino acids. CDR1 and CDR2 (germline): SQVTM, ANQGSEA. V lost 5 bases, J lost 7 bases, and 14 bases lay in between.

Turning to this clonotype: Germline and junction disagree at one end, which may indicate a read error. The chain uses TRBV4-2 and TRBJ1-1, with 10 bases lining up with TRBD1. CDR1 and CDR2 from the germline V gene are LGHNA and YNFKEQ. CDR3 size: 16 residues. As DNA, the CDR3 is TGTGCCAGCAGTCAAGCCGACAGGACAGGGGGCACTGAAGCTTTCTTT. It is translated as CASSQADRTGGTEAFF.

Note on this clonotype: At one boundary the junction diverges from the germline segment, which might be a read error. This sequence joins TRBV6-1 and TRBJ2-2, with a tentative D call TRBD2 (7 bases). The CDR3 has 15 amino acids. The germline V gene has CDR1 MNHNS and CDR2 SASEGT. The CDR3 reads CASSLGGAYAGEMSF. CDR3 DNA: TGTGCCAGCAGCTTAGGGGGGGCGTACGCCGGGGAGATGTCTTTT.

As to this clonotype: Possible read error: a much larger clone is one base away. This chain joins TRBV7-8 and TRBJ2-7; 7 bases fit TRBD1. V dropped 5 bases and J dropped 8; count of bases not matched to a gene: 6. This CDR3 is built from 12 residues. Germline V CDR1 and CDR2: SGHVS, FQNEAQ. Here the CDR3 DNA reads TGTGCCAGCAGCCCGGACAGGAACAAGCAGTACTTC. It is translated as CASSPDRNKQYF.

With respect to this clonotype: Here the CDR3 omits its conserved ending phenylalanine or tryptophan, so a read error is the likely source. The V call is TRBV6-5, the J call TRBJ2-2; D unresolved. This CDR3 comprises 15 residues. Germline-derived CDR1 and CDR2 are MNHEY and SVGAGI. The CDR3 region is CASSYRAMNTGELFL. The CDR3, as DNA: TGTGCCAGCAGTTACCGGGCCATGAATACCGGAGAGCTGTTTTTA.

On this clonotype: At one end, the junction sequence differs from germline, possibly due to a read error. This rearrangement joins TRBV6-1 to TRBJ1-1; the match to TRBD1 covers 8 bases. Germline V lookup: CDR1 MNHNS, CDR2 SASEGT. This CDR3 has 17 amino acids. This chain's CDR3 is CASSELRPGGRNTEALF. The CDR3 DNA sequence: TGTGCCAGCAGTGAACTGCGGCCAGGGGGCAGAAACACTGAAGCTCTCTTT.